This record concerns one T cell receptor (beta chain) sequence. The sample originates from a study of T-cell reconstitution after alpha-beta-depleted transplantation in children. V lost 1 base and J lost 5, with 16 bases in between. Germline V CDR1 and CDR2: SGHRS, YFSETQ. This CDR3 is 15 amino acids long. As it was prepared, the TCRbeta library received unique molecular identifiers. TCRdb re-derived calls from the PCR reads in MiXCR, one entry per CDR3 protein. In the table there are fewer than 120,000 distinct CDR3 sequences, about 9.3% of which are singletons. The rearrangement links TRBV5-1 to TRBJ2-7; tentatively, D is TRBD1 or TRBD2 (5 bases each). Here the sequenced sample was PBMCs from the stem cell graft donor, taken from the stem cell graft. The TCR sequence derives from a human donor who donated a stem cell graft to a child with acute lymphoblastic leukemia. The CDR3 spells CASSLTGSVGHEQYF. The CDR3 DNA follows: TGCGCCAGCAGCTTGACAGGTAGCGTGGGACACGAGCAGTACTTC.